The T cell receptor beta chain under discussion was sequenced for a study of blood T cell repertoires in COVID-19. Study information: Spain, Italy and the United States supplied samples that represented acute and convalescent COVID-19. Nucleic acid was either cDNA or gDNA, and it came from T cells, B-cell-depleted T cells, or PBMCs.

Trimming removed 3 bases from V and 8 bases from J; junction bases left unmatched: 13. This CDR3 contains 18 residues. Per germline, CDR1 ENHRY and CDR2 SYGVKD. Original processing methods: By means of reference gene primer amplification, nucleated cell counts were estimated. Produced via immunoSEQ multiplex PCR; TCRdb's table is partial and in-frame only. V and J calls and clone size come straight from that table; D and trimming were deduced from the DNA. The top ten clones hold around 1.5% of a sample with 450,000 or so clones, over 75% of them seen once. The chain couples TRBV10-3 to TRBJ1-4; 12 nucleotides agree with TRBD1. This TCR was recovered from a woman aged 40 to 50 with COVID-19, enrolled during active disease. The sequenced material came from peripheral blood. The DNA for the CDR3 is TGTGCCATCAGTGACTCCGGGACAGGGGGCGATGGGAAAGAAAAACTGTTTTTT. Its translation is CAISDSGTGGDGKEKLFF.